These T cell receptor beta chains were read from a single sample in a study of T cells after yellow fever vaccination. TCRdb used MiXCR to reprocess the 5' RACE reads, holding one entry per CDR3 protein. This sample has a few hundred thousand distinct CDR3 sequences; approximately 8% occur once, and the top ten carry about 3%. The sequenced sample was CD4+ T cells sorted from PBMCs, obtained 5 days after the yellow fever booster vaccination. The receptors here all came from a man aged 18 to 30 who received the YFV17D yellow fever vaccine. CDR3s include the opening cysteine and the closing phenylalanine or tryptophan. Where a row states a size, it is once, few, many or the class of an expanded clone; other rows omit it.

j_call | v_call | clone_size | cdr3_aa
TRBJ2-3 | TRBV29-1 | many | CSVFKQGAVGTDTQYF
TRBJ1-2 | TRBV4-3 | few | CASSQNGQGGYGYTF
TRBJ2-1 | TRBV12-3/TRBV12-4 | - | CASSLVLAGGDEQFF
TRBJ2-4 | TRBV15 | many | CATSGTGGTNIQYF
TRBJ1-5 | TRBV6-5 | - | CASDRDRASNQPQHF
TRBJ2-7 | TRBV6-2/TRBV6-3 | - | CASRPAGTSGDEQYF
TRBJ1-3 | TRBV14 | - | CASSQVTAGGYRSGNTIYF
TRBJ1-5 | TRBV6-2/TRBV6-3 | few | CASTNLGRLDQPQHF
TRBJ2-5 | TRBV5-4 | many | CASRVQGRGETQYF
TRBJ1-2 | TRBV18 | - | CASSLAEYGYTF
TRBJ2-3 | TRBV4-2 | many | CASSRTPTDTQYF